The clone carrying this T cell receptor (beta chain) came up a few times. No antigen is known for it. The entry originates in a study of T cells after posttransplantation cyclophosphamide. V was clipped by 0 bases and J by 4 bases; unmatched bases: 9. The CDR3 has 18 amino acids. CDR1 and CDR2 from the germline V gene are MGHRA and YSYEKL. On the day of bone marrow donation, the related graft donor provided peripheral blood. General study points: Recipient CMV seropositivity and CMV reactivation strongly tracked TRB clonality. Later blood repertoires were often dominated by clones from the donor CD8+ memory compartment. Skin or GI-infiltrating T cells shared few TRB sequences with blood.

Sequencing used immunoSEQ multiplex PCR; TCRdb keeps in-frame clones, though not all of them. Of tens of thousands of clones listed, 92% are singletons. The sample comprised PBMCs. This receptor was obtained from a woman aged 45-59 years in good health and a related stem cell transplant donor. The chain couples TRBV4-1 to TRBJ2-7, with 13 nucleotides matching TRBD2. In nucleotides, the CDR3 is TGCGCCAGCAGCCAAGAGGGCCCCGGGACTAGCGGGATTTACGAGCAGTACTTC. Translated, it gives CASSQEGPGTSGIYEQYF.